This TCR beta chain was identified during a study of cytomegalovirus exposure and HLA in healthy donors. The study, taken as a whole, reports: Researchers counted around 160 TCR beta chains as cytomegalovirus-associated. Most TCR sequences proved rare, with some public TCRs found in many donors. CMV antigen specificity of three CMV-associated chains was confirmed in vitro.

This clone was picked up one time. The antigen remains undetermined. This table comes from immunoSEQ multiplex PCR, and its TCRdb copy is limited to in-frame clones, with some not included. Of around 70,000 clones in the sample, approximately 95% are singletons; the top ten hold about 3%. Trimming cost V 1 base and J 7 bases, with 16 bases left between them. There are 15 residues in the CDR3. Germline CDR1 and CDR2: SGHTA and FQGNSA. The J gene is TRBJ2-5, the V gene TRBV7-2, with a weak D call TRBD2 (6 bases). Sequencing was done on a sample of PBMCs. The sequence came from a man between 18 and 29 years old in good health and CMV-seronegative. CDR3 sequence (DNA): TGTGCCAGCAGCTTAGTGTCGAACATGGGGGGGACCCAGTACTTC. It translates to CASSLVSNMGGTQYF.